This record covers a single TCR beta chain. Its target is not known. The sample is drawn from a study of a mutant IDH1 vaccine in newly diagnosed glioma. Study overall: Vaccines were begun 4-6 weeks after radiotherapy alone, or with temozolomide cycles. Participants attended visit V12, the safety follow-up, at week 35, and then attended visit V13 at week 47.

The method was immunoSEQ multiplex PCR; TCRdb's version includes in-frame clones alone and lacks a portion of them. The data show roughly 86,000 clones, just under 90% seen once. Germline V CDR1 and CDR2: ENHRY, SYGVKD. The CDR3 runs 17 residues. Trimming took off 4 bases at V and 5 bases at J, with 23 bases between the two ends. Described time point: week 47, end of study. The study gave 300 ug of mutant IDH1 20-mer peptide per vaccine dose, with topical imiquimod. Administration of eight vaccinations to patients took place in weeks 1, 3, 5, 7, 11, 15, 19, 23. The donor cohort comprised cases of new WHO grade 3 or 4 IDH1-mutant, ATRX-lost astrocytoma.

The input for sequencing was PBMCs, taken from a glioma patient whose treatment included an IDH1 peptide vaccine. The TCR originated in a woman in her forties or fifties with glioma. This chain connects TRBV10-3 to TRBJ2-5; D remains ambiguous. The CDR3 loop reads CAISVRIAGEAGETQYF. The CDR3 coding sequence is TGTGCCATCAGTGTTCGCATTGCAGGAGAGGCTGGGGAGACCCAGTACTTC.